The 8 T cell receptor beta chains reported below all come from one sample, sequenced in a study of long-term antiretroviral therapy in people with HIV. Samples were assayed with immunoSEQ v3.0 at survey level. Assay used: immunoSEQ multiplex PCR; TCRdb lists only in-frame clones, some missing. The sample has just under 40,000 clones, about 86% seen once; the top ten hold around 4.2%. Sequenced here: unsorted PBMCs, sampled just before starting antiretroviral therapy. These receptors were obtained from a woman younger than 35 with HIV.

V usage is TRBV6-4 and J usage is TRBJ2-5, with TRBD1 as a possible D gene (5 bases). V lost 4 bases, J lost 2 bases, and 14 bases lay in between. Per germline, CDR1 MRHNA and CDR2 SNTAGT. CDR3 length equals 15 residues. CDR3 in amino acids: CASSVGPGPQETQYF. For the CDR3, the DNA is TGTGCCAGCAGTGTCGGGCCAGGGCCGCAAGAGACCCAGTACTTC.

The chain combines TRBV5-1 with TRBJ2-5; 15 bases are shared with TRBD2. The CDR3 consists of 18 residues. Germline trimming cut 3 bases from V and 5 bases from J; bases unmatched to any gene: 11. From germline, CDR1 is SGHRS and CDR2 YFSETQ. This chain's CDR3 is CASSSKRTSGRDGETQYF. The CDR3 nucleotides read TGCGCCAGCAGCTCTAAAAGGACTAGCGGGAGGGATGGGGAGACCCAGTACTTC.

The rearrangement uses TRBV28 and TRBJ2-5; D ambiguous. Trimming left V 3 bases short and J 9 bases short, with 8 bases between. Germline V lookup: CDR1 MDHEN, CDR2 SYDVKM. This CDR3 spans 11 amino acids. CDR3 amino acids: CASSFSSAQYF. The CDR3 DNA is TGTGCCAGCAGTTTCTCCTCGGCCCAGTACTTC. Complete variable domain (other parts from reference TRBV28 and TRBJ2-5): DVKVTQSSRYLVKRTGEKVFLECVQDMDHENMFWYRQDPGLGLRLIYFSYDVKMKEKGDIPEGYSVSREKKERFSLILESASTNQTSMYLCASSFSSAQYFGPGTRLLVL.

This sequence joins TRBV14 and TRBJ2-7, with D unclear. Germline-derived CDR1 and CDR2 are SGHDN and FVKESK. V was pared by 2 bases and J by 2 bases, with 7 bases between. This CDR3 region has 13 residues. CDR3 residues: CASSQLGPYEQYF. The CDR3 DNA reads TGTGCCAGCAGCCAATTAGGGCCCTACGAGCAGTACTTC. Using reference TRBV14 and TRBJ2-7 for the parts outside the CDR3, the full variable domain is EAGVTQFPSHSVIEKGQTVTLRCDPISGHDNLYWYRRVMGKEIKFLLHFVKESKQDESGMPNNRFLAERTGGTYSTLKVQPAELEDSGVYFCASSQLGPYEQYFGPGTRLTVT.

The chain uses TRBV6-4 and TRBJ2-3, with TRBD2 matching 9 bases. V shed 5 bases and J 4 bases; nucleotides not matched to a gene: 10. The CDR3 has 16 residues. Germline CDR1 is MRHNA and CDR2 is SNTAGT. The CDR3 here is CASSIGTSSSADTQYF. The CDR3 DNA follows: TGTGCCAGCAGTATAGGGACTAGCTCCTCCGCAGATACGCAGTATTTT.

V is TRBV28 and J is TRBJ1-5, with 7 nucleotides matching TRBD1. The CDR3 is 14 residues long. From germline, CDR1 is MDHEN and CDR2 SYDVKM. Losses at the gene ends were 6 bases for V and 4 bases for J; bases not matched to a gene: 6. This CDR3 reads CASRTTGENQPQHF. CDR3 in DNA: TGTGCCAGCAGGACTACAGGGGAAAATCAGCCCCAGCATTTT.

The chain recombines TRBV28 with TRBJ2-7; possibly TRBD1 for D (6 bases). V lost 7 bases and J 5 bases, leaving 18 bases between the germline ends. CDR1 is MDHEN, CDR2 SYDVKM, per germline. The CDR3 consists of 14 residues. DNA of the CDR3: TGTGCCAGCAACCTACAGGGTAGAGTACACGAGCAGTACTTC. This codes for CASNLQGRVHEQYF.

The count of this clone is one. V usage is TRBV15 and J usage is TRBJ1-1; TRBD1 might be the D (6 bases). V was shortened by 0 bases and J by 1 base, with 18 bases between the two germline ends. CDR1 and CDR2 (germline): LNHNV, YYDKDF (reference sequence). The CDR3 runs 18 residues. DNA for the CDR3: TGTGCCACCAGCAGAGAGGGCAGGTCTGGGGGCTCGAACACTGAAGCTTTCTTT. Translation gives CATSREGRSGGSNTEAFF.